These 16 T cell receptor beta chains were sequenced from one sample in a study of cytomegalovirus exposure and HLA in healthy donors. This PCR relied on a set of 60 Vbeta primers and 13 Jbeta primers. The table came from immunoSEQ multiplex PCR; TCRdb's copy has only in-frame clones and leaves some out. The table lists about 160,000 clones, 80% to 90% of them singletons. Sequenced material: PBMCs. These receptor sequences come from a woman aged 18-29 years in good health and CMV-seronegative.

CDR3 bases: TGTGCCAGCACTGGACAGACCAACACTGAAGCTTTCTTT. Amino acid sequence: CASTGQTNTEAFF. The chain links TRBV6-5 to TRBJ1-1; tentatively, D is TRBD1 (6 bases). The CDR3 is 13 residues long. The germline V gene encodes CDR1 MNHEY and CDR2 SVGAGI. The V and J ends lost 7 bases and 2 bases respectively, with 11 bases between them.

V usage is TRBV19 and J usage is TRBJ1-3; tentative D call: TRBD1 (5 bases). CDR3 length: 16 amino acids. Germline V gives CDR1 LNHDA, CDR2 SQIVND (reference sequence). V shed 3 bases and J shed 1 base, with 13 bases lying between them. For the CDR3, the DNA is TGTGCCAGTAGTATGGTTGGCAGGGCGTCTGGAAACACCATATATTTT. Translated: CASSMVGRASGNTIYF.

This clone appeared once. The chain combines TRBV29-1 with TRBJ1-2; 9 bases are a match to TRBD1. This CDR3 has 12 amino acids. Germline CDR1 reads SQVTM; CDR2 reads ANQGSEA. Losses at the gene ends were 2 bases for V and 6 bases for J; bases not matched to a gene: 1. The CDR3, as DNA: TGCAGCGTTGAACGGACAGGGGATGGCTACACCTTC. Its protein product is CSVERTGDGYTF.

V usage is TRBV11-2 and J usage is TRBJ2-7, with 9 bases fitting TRBD1. Germline CDR1 SGHAT, CDR2 FQNNGV. The CDR3 runs 16 residues. The ends lost 6 bases at V and 1 base at J; junction bases unmatched: 10. CDR3 in amino acids: CASSHQEGTGSYEQYF. CDR3 DNA: TGTGCCAGCAGTCATCAGGAGGGGACAGGGTCCTACGAGCAGTACTTC.

This clone came up a few times. The chain uses TRBV5-4 and TRBJ2-3; tentatively, D is TRBD2 (7 bases). This CDR3 spans 14 amino acids. V lost 4 bases and J lost 1, with 10 bases in between. CDR1 is SGHNT, CDR2 YYREEE, per germline (reference sequence). CDR3 coding DNA: TGTGCCAGCAGCCACGGGGGGCGCACAGATACGCAGTATTTT. This translates into CASSHGGRTDTQYF.

The V call is TRBV29-1, the J call TRBJ1-1; D gene unclear. The germline gives CDR1 SQVTM, CDR2 ANQGSEA. V was trimmed by 2 bases and J by 6 bases, leaving 7 bases between them. The CDR3 consists of 11 residues. This chain's CDR3 is CSVEYGAEAFF. CDR3 bases: TGCAGCGTTGAATACGGAGCTGAAGCTTTCTTT.

The chain uses TRBV30 and TRBJ1-4, with TRBD1 matching over 7 bases. The CDR3 runs 16 residues. Germline assignment: CDR1 GTSNPN and CDR2 SVGIG (reference sequence). The trim removed 3 bases at V and 0 bases at J, leaving 7 bases unmatched. Here the CDR3 DNA reads TGTGCCTGGAGGGTTGACAGGGTAACAACTAATGAAAAACTGTTTTTT. Its translation is CAWRVDRVTTNEKLFF. The variable domain in full, with the rest retrieved from reference TRBV30 and TRBJ1-4, is SQTIHQWPATLVQPVGSPLSLECTVEGTSNPNLYWYRQAAGRGLQLLFYSVGIGQISSEVPQNLSASRPQDRQFILSSKKLLLSDSGFYLCAWRVDRVTTNEKLFFGSGTQLSVL.

The chain has TRBV6-1 and TRBJ1-5; TRBD1 might be the D (6 bases). The V end was cut by 4 bases, the J end by 7 bases, with 11 bases between. Germline CDR1 reads MNHNS; CDR2 reads SASEGT. This CDR3 has 13 amino acids. The CDR3 reads CASSGRGSQPQHF. The CDR3 DNA follows: TGTGCCAGCAGTGGCAGGGGTAGCCAGCCCCAGCATTTT.

This rearrangement joins TRBV29-1 to TRBJ1-4; possibly TRBD1 for D (6 bases). Between the trimmed V and J ends, which lost 6 bases and 8 bases, there was a span of 16 bases. The CDR3 loop spans 13 amino acids. Germline V gene lookup returns CDR1 SQVTM and CDR2 ANQGSEA. As DNA, the CDR3 is TGCAGCGTGGGAATTGCAGGGGTGGAAAAACTGTTTTTT. Its protein is CSVGIAGVEKLFF.

V gene TRBV11-2 combines with J gene TRBJ1-1; D is undetermined. Trimming left V 3 bases short and J 6 bases short, with 14 bases between. CDR3 length: 14 amino acids. Germline values: CDR1 SGHAT, CDR2 FQNNGV. The CDR3 nucleotides are TGTGCCAGCAGCTTTCAGAGAACGAGCGCTGAAGCTTTCTTT. It yields the protein CASSFQRTSAEAFF. The full variable domain, in which reference TRBV11-2 and TRBJ1-1 provide the parts outside the CDR3, is EAGVAQSPRYKIIEKRQSVAFWCNPISGHATLYWYQQILGQGPKLLIQFQNNGVVDDSQLPKDRFSAERLKGVDSTLKIQPAKLEDSAVYLCASSFQRTSAEAFFGQGTRLTVV.

This chain uses TRBV10-3 with TRBJ2-3; 8 bases are a match to TRBD1. This CDR3 region has 19 residues. V was pared by 0 bases and J by 6 bases, with 17 bases of the junction left unmatched. Germline CDR1 reads ENHRY; CDR2 reads SYGVKD. This CDR3 is CAISESRGQGQGASDTQYF. In DNA, the CDR3 is TGTGCCATCAGTGAGTCGAGGGGCCAGGGCCAGGGGGCTTCGGATACGCAGTATTTT.

The J gene is TRBJ1-5, the V gene TRBV2, with 8 nucleotides matching TRBD1. V lost 6 bases and J lost 3; bases outside the gene matches: 4. The CDR3 length is 14 residues. The germline V gene has CDR1 SNHLY and CDR2 FYNNEI. In DNA form, the CDR3 reads TGTGCCAGCAGACGGGACAGGCTCAATCAGCCCCAGCATTTT. It codes for CASRRDRLNQPQHF.

The rearrangement uses TRBV2 and TRBJ1-2; TRBD1 is a possible D gene (5 bases). Germline CDR1 is SNHLY and CDR2 is FYNNEI. CDR3 size: 12 residues. V lost 4 bases, J lost 5 bases, and 8 bases lay in between. This CDR3 reads CASSVSGYGYTF. DNA for the CDR3: TGTGCCAGCAGTGTTTCAGGGTATGGCTACACCTTC.

CDR3 in amino acids: CASTTGGYYNEQFF. The CDR3 region has the DNA TGTGCCAGCACAACAGGGGGCTACTACAATGAGCAGTTCTTC. This rearrangement joins TRBV11-2 to TRBJ2-1, with 9 bases that match TRBD1. V dropped 7 bases and J dropped 3; count of bases not matched to a gene: 4. CDR1 SGHAT and CDR2 FQNNGV come from the germline V gene. The CDR3 runs to 14 residues. Full variable domain (remainder filled in from reference TRBV11-2 and TRBJ2-1): EAGVAQSPRYKIIEKRQSVAFWCNPISGHATLYWYQQILGQGPKLLIQFQNNGVVDDSQLPKDRFSAERLKGVDSTLKIQPAKLEDSAVYLCASTTGGYYNEQFFGPGTRLTVL.

The chain employs TRBV5-6 and TRBJ2-7; D is perhaps TRBD1 (6 bases). V was pared by 3 bases and J by 5 bases, with 21 bases between. Germline V gene data show CDR1 as SGHDT and CDR2 as YYEEEE. The CDR3 has 16 residues. This chain's CDR3 is CASSSFGDNFRHEQYF. For the CDR3, the DNA is TGTGCCAGCAGCTCCTTCGGGGACAACTTTAGGCACGAGCAGTACTTC.

The J gene is TRBJ1-1, the V gene TRBV6-1; TRBD1 agrees at 8 bases. The CDR3 sequence is 15 residues long. Germline V lookup: CDR1 MNHNS, CDR2 SASEGT. V lost 7 bases and J lost 2; bases outside the gene matches: 9. The CDR3, as DNA: TGTGCCAGCAACTATTGGACAGGGCCCAACACTGAAGCTTTCTTT. Amino acids: CASNYWTGPNTEAFF.